One sample yielded the 29 T cell receptor beta chains listed below, sequenced in a study of radiotherapy plus CTLA-4 blockade in lung cancer. Libraries were prepared by immunoSEQ multiplex PCR; TCRdb keeps only in-frame clonotypes and omits some of them. The table records tens of thousands of clones, roughly 75% of them present only once. Material: peripheral blood, obtained from a patient treated with radiotherapy plus ipilimumab. These receptors were obtained from a human donor with non-small cell lung cancer who had stable disease on radiotherapy plus ipilimumab.

J is TRBJ2-7 and V is TRBV6-5; 8 bases align to TRBD1. J gave up 3 bases and V 4 bases, and 8 bases lay outside the gene matches. Germline V gene sequence: CDR1 MNHEY, CDR2 SVGAGI. The CDR3 spans 15 residues. The CDR3 spells CASSSPGQGVYEQYF. In DNA form, the CDR3 reads TGTGCCAGCAGTTCCCCCGGACAGGGTGTCTACGAGCAGTACTTC.

The chain uses TRBV7-9 and TRBJ1-5, with 8 bases lining up with TRBD1. The germline V gene has CDR1 SEHNR and CDR2 FQNEAQ (reference sequence). After removal of 10 bases from V and 3 bases from J, the junction contained 8 bases not matched to a gene. The CDR3 loop spans 14 amino acids. CDR3 sequence reads: CAIPTGAVNQPQHF. CDR3 coding DNA: TGTGCCATACCGACAGGGGCCGTCAATCAGCCCCAGCATTTT. Together with reference TRBV7-9 and TRBJ1-5, the CDR3 gives the full variable domain: DTGVSQNPRHKITKRGQNVTFRCDPISEHNRLYWYRQTLGQGPEFLTYFQNEAQLEKSRLLSDRFSAERPKGSFSTLEIQRTEQGDSAMYLCAIPTGAVNQPQHFGDGTRLSIL.

This chain connects TRBV2 to TRBJ1-4; 7 bases align to TRBD1. The germline CDR1 and CDR2 sequences are SNHLY and FYNNEI. There are 14 residues in the CDR3. V gave up 6 bases and J gave up 7 bases; unmatched junction bases: 8. The CDR3 DNA is TGTGCCAGCAGGCTGACAGGGAAGGGTGAAAAACTGTTTTTT. This sequence encodes CASRLTGKGEKLFF.

The rearrangement links TRBV6-1 to TRBJ2-7; TRBD1 agrees at 10 bases. The V gene end was trimmed by 5 bases and the J gene end by 2 bases; junction bases not matched to a gene: 6. The germline V gene has CDR1 MNHNS and CDR2 SASEGT. The CDR3 spans 15 residues. CDR3 residues: CASSLPGQGTYEQYF. The CDR3 DNA reads TGTGCCAGCAGTCTACCGGGACAGGGGACCTACGAGCAGTACTTC.

The V call is TRBV10-2, the J call TRBJ1-1; D ambiguous. Germline V gives CDR1 WSHSY, CDR2 SAAADI. V was pared by 6 bases and J by 5 bases, with 16 bases between. The CDR3 extends over 14 amino acids. CDR3 sequence (DNA): TGCGCCAGCAGCCAGGATGCCCAAAGAACTGAAGCTTTCTTT. It translates to CASSQDAQRTEAFF.

The table lists this clone with a few counts. This rearrangement joins TRBV10-1 to TRBJ1-2, with D unclear. V was clipped by 3 bases and J by 7 bases, with 15 bases between them. CDR3 length: 14 amino acids. Germline assignment: CDR1 WNHNN and CDR2 SYGVQD (reference sequence). The CDR3 DNA sequence: TGCGCCAGCAGTGAAGGCTTCGATTCGGGTGGCTACACCTTC. Encoded protein: CASSEGFDSGGYTF.

This rearrangement joins TRBV2 to TRBJ2-2; 9 bases are shared with TRBD1. V shed 6 bases and J 7 bases; nucleotides not matched to a gene: 9. This CDR3 spans 15 amino acids. CDR1 is SNHLY, CDR2 FYNNEI, per germline. In nucleotides, the CDR3 is TGTGCCAGCAGACGTTTGGGACAGGGTAACGGGGAGCTGTTTTTT. Protein sequence: CASRRLGQGNGELFF.

The gene calls are TRBV11-2 and TRBJ2-5, with a tentative D call TRBD1 (7 bases). The CDR3 has 16 residues. V was clipped by 3 bases and J by 5 bases, with 19 bases between them. CDR1 is SGHAT, CDR2 FQNNGV, per germline. Here the CDR3 DNA reads TGTGCCAGCAGCTTGGGGGGACAGTCCTGGCTTGAGACCCAGTACTTC. This encodes CASSLGGQSWLETQYF.

The rearrangement joins TRBV11-1 to TRBJ1-4; D might be TRBD1 (5 bases). The CDR3 runs to 12 residues. V gave up 3 bases and J gave up 6 bases, with 5 bases separating them. Germline assignment: CDR1 SGHAT and CDR2 FQDESV (reference sequence). CDR3 amino acids: CASSFRDEKLFF. The DNA for the CDR3 is TGTGCCAGCAGCTTCAGGGATGAAAAACTGTTTTTT.

The genes are TRBV7-8 and TRBJ2-7, with 7 bases fitting TRBD1. Germline CDR1 is SGHVS and CDR2 is FQNEAQ. The CDR3 consists of 14 residues. V dropped 6 bases and J dropped 3; count of bases not matched to a gene: 8. CDR3 nucleotide sequence: TGTGCCAGCAGTTTCCCGGGACAGAACTACGAGCAGTACTTC. Protein: CASSFPGQNYEQYF.

The rearrangement links TRBV6-6 to TRBJ1-4, with unresolved D. CDR3 size: 12 residues. V was shortened by 5 bases and J by 7 bases, with 8 bases between the two germline ends. CDR1 MNHNY and CDR2 SVGAGI come from the germline V gene (reference sequence). The DNA of the CDR3 is TGTGCCAGCAGTCCCCCAGTTGAAAAACTGTTTTTT. Translating it yields CASSPPVEKLFF.

The rearrangement links TRBV15 to TRBJ2-7, with 7 bases fitting TRBD1. Unmatched junction bases numbered 1, after V lost 0 bases and J lost 2 bases. CDR1 and CDR2 from the germline V gene are LNHNV and YYDKDF (reference sequence). The CDR3 contains 14 residues. The CDR3 region has the DNA TGTGCCACCAGCAGAGAGACAGGGACCTACGAGCAGTACTTC. Its protein product is CATSRETGTYEQYF.

The chain links TRBV10-3 to TRBJ2-6; TRBD1 agrees at 10 bases. CDR3 length: 17 residues. Germline V CDR1 and CDR2: ENHRY, SYGVKD. J was trimmed by 0 bases and V by 9 bases; bases with no gene match: 8. The CDR3: CAMSRQGAFSGANVLTF. CDR3 coding DNA: TGTGCCATGAGCAGACAGGGGGCCTTCTCTGGGGCCAACGTCCTGACTTTC.

This clone came up once. J is TRBJ1-2 and V is TRBV5-4; a weak D match, TRBD1 (6 bases). The CDR3 totals 14 residues. Trimming left V 0 bases short and J 2 bases short, with 8 bases between. Germline V gene data show CDR1 as SGHNT and CDR2 as YYREEE (reference sequence). The CDR3 DNA sequence: TGTGCCAGCAGCTTGGCAGGGGAGAACTATGGCTACACCTTC. It specifies CASSLAGENYGYTF.

The rearrangement uses TRBV5-6 and TRBJ1-1, with D unresolved. Trimming stripped 3 bases from V and 4 bases from J, with 13 bases between. CDR1 and CDR2 (germline): SGHDT, YYEEEE. The CDR3 is 14 amino acids. The CDR3 region is CASSSRVAPTEAFF. CDR3 sequence (DNA): TGTGCCAGCAGCTCCCGGGTGGCGCCCACTGAAGCTTTCTTT. The variable domain in full, completed from reference TRBV5-6 and TRBJ1-1, reads DAGVTQSPTHLIKTRGQQVTLRCSPKSGHDTVSWYQQALGQGPQFIFQYYEEEERQRGNFPDRFSGHQFPNYSSELNVNALLLGDSALYLCASSSRVAPTEAFFGQGTRLTVV.

J is TRBJ1-4 and V is TRBV4-3, with D hard to call. V lost 3 bases to trimming and J lost 7 bases, with 18 bases between them. CDR1 is LGHNA and CDR2 is YSLEER in the germline V gene. The CDR3 extends over 16 amino acids. The DNA for the CDR3 is TGCGCCAGCAGCCACTTACAGAGGCCCGGGAGTGAAAAACTGTTTTTT. This translates into CASSHLQRPGSEKLFF.

The chain couples TRBV15 to TRBJ1-1; 7 bases line up with TRBD1. The CDR3 has 15 amino acids. J was trimmed by 0 bases and V by 9 bases; bases with no gene match: 10. Germline V gives CDR1 LNHNV, CDR2 YYDKDF (reference sequence). The CDR3 protein is CATSRTGAMNTEAFF. DNA of the CDR3: TGTGCCACTTCCCGAACAGGGGCGATGAACACTGAAGCTTTCTTT.

The chain is built from TRBV9 and TRBJ1-2; D unclear. The length of the CDR3 is 14 residues. CDR1 and CDR2 (germline): SGDLS, YYNGEE. V lost 5 bases to trimming and J lost 4 bases, with 15 bases between them. The CDR3 loop reads CASRDDPFGYGYTF. The CDR3 region has the DNA TGTGCCAGCAGAGATGATCCCTTCGGCTATGGCTACACCTTC.

This sequence joins TRBV4-3 and TRBJ2-5, with 11 bases aligning to TRBD2. The junction had 6 bases not matched to a gene; V was cut back by 1 base and J by 5 bases. CDR1 and CDR2 (germline): LGHNA, YSLEER. The CDR3 covers 16 residues. The DNA for the CDR3 is TGCGCCAGCAGCCAAGGGGCTAGCGGGGGGTGGGAGACCCAGTACTTC. Protein sequence: CASSQGASGGWETQYF.

The chain has TRBV15 and TRBJ2-7, with 9 positions matching TRBD1. Germline-derived CDR1 and CDR2 are LNHNV and YYDKDF (reference sequence). The CDR3 is 14 residues long. V shed 5 bases, J shed 5 bases, and the junction held 7 bases outside the gene matches. DNA of the CDR3: TGTGCCACCAGCCACCGGACAGGGGTCAACGAGCAGTACTTC. This encodes CATSHRTGVNEQYF.

The genes are TRBV30 and TRBJ2-2; 7 bases fit TRBD1. Germline lookup yields CDR1 GTSNPN and CDR2 SVGIG (reference sequence). The CDR3 sequence is 16 residues long. V lost 0 bases, J lost 2 bases, and 6 bases stayed unmatched. The DNA of the CDR3 is TGTGCCTGGAGTGTACGTAGGGGGCAAAACACCGGGGAGCTGTTTTTT. The encoded protein is CAWSVRRGQNTGELFF.

This chain links TRBV30 with TRBJ1-2; D is uncertain. Germline V gene sequence: CDR1 GTSNPN, CDR2 SVGIG (reference sequence). The CDR3 is 11 residues long. V shed 5 bases and J shed 4 bases, with 8 bases lying between them. The CDR3 loop is CAWRGIYGYTF. As DNA, the CDR3 is TGTGCCTGGCGGGGTATCTATGGCTACACCTTC.

This clone was seen only a few times. This chain connects TRBV6-6 to TRBJ2-7; TRBD1 agrees at 7 bases. Germline V CDR1 and CDR2: MNHNY, SVGAGI (reference sequence). The trim removed 5 bases at V and 6 bases at J, leaving 4 bases unmatched. The CDR3 runs to 12 residues. The CDR3 nucleotides read TGTGCCAGCAGTGCACAGGGGTCCGAGCAGTACTTC. This gives the protein CASSAQGSEQYF.

The CDR3 here is CASSHADGQETDEQFF. The CDR3 nucleotides are TGTGCCAGCAGCCACGCCGATGGACAGGAGACCGATGAGCAGTTCTTC. The genes are TRBV4-2 and TRBJ2-1; 7 bases are shared with TRBD1. The J segment lost 8 bases and the V segment lost 3 bases, leaving 13 bases of the junction unmatched. The germline gives CDR1 LGHNA, CDR2 YNFKEQ. The CDR3 covers 16 residues.

The chain uses TRBV7-9 and TRBJ2-7; D might be TRBD1 (5 bases). V was trimmed by 3 bases and J by 6 bases, leaving 18 bases between them. The CDR3 is 15 residues long. Germline CDR1 is SEHNR and CDR2 is FQNEAQ (reference sequence). The CDR3 DNA reads TGTGCCAGCAGCTTGTCAGGGTCCTTTTTTGGCGAGCAGTACTTC. Encoded protein: CASSLSGSFFGEQYF.

The J gene is TRBJ1-1, the V gene TRBV7-2, with a weak D call TRBD1 (6 bases). CDR1 and CDR2 from the germline V gene are SGHTA and FQGNSA. The V end was cut by 1 base, the J end by 5 bases, with 14 bases between. The CDR3 runs 15 residues. CDR3 nucleotides: TGTGCCAGCAGCTTAGTTCGGGGGGCAGGGACTGAAGCTTTCTTT. It yields the protein CASSLVRGAGTEAFF.

This chain uses TRBV6-5 with TRBJ1-1; the D is unclear. Germline CDR1 reads MNHEY; CDR2 reads SVGAGI. CDR3 length: 13 residues. Trimming pared 7 bases from V and 11 bases from J, leaving 20 bases between. The CDR3 DNA is TGTGCCAGCATCTCCCCGGGGTCCCTAAGGGCTTTCTTT. Translation: CASISPGSLRAFF.

The V gene is TRBV11-2, the J gene TRBJ1-1; TRBD1 matches at 11 bases. Germline-derived CDR1 and CDR2 are SGHAT and FQNNGV. The CDR3 is made up of 14 amino acids. The J segment lost 7 bases and the V segment lost 2 bases, leaving 3 bases of the junction unmatched. The CDR3 spells CASSLRTGGFEAFF. The CDR3 DNA reads TGTGCCAGCAGCTTACGGACAGGGGGCTTTGAAGCTTTCTTT.

J is TRBJ1-1 and V is TRBV19; 8 nucleotides align to TRBD1. This CDR3 region has 14 residues. The junction had 1 base not matched to a gene; V was cut back by 4 bases and J by 0 bases. CDR1 and CDR2 (germline): LNHDA, SQIVND (reference sequence). The CDR3 coding sequence is TGTGCCAGTAGTAGGGACAGGATGAACACTGAAGCTTTCTTT. It specifies CASSRDRMNTEAFF.